This is a list of T cell receptor beta chains from one sample in a study of T-cell reconstitution after alpha-beta-depleted transplantation in children. TCRdb analysed the PCR reads with MiXCR anew, one entry per CDR3 protein. There are 700,000 or so distinct CDR3 sequences in the sample; 10% to 15% occur only once, and about 0.77% lies in the top ten. The sequenced sample was PBMCs, obtained before TCRalphabeta/CD19-depleted stem cell transplant. All receptors derive from a girl aged 2 to 10 with congenital amegakaryocytic thrombocytopenia, due to receive a stem cell transplant. Each CDR3 is given with its conserved first and last residue. Each record gives: CDR3 DNA, CDR3 protein, D gene, J gene, clone size, V gene. D genes are given only for firm matches. The size of a clone is reported for some rows only, either as once, few or many, or as a class for expanded clones.

CDR3nt: TGTGCCAGCAGCTTAGACTTTCCCTCCGAGCAGTACTTC
CDR3aa: CASSLDFPSEQYF
d_gene: NA
j_gene: TRBJ2-7
abundance: few
v_gene: TRBV11-2

CDR3nt: TGTGCCAGCAGTTTGTCCGGGACTCACCCTGCTGTAAAACTGTTTTTT
CDR3aa: CASSLSGTHPAVKLFF
d_gene: NA
j_gene: TRBJ1-4
abundance: NA
v_gene: TRBV27

CDR3nt: TGCAGCGCCGCGGGCGGTATCTCTCCTTACGAGCAGTACTTC
CDR3aa: CSAAGGISPYEQYF
d_gene: NA
j_gene: TRBJ2-7
abundance: NA
v_gene: TRBV29-1

CDR3nt: TGTGCCAGCAGTGGACAGGGAGCTCTGTCGGGCAATCAGCCCCAGCATTTT
CDR3aa: CASSGQGALSGNQPQHF
d_gene: TRBD1
j_gene: TRBJ1-5
abundance: many
v_gene: TRBV6-1

CDR3nt: TGCGCCAGCAGCTTGGTAATAGCGGGAGCGGGCGAGCAGTACTTC
CDR3aa: CASSLVIAGAGEQYF
d_gene: TRBD2
j_gene: TRBJ2-7
abundance: few
v_gene: TRBV5-1

CDR3nt: TGTGCCAGCAGTTTCAACACTTATGCCAGTTACCAAGAGACCCAGTACTTC
CDR3aa: CASSFNTYASYQETQYF
d_gene: NA
j_gene: TRBJ2-5
abundance: NA
v_gene: TRBV12-3/TRBV12-4

CDR3nt: TGTGCCACCAGCAGAGATCGAGACAGAGCCTACGAGCAGTACTTC
CDR3aa: CATSRDRDRAYEQYF
d_gene: NA
j_gene: TRBJ2-7
abundance: few
v_gene: TRBV15

CDR3nt: TGCAGTGCTAGAGCAGCGGGACTAGCGGGAGGGCCGTCCTACGAGCAGTACTTC
CDR3aa: CSARAAGLAGGPSYEQYF
d_gene: TRBD2
j_gene: TRBJ2-7
abundance: NA
v_gene: TRBV20-1

CDR3nt: TGTGCCAGCAGCTTACATTCGGAGCGGTTTTATGGCTACACCTTC
CDR3aa: CASSLHSERFYGYTF
d_gene: NA
j_gene: TRBJ1-2
abundance: few
v_gene: TRBV7-8

CDR3nt: TGTGCCAGCAGCTCCGGGACATCGGACATGAACACTGAAGCTTTCTTT
CDR3aa: CASSSGTSDMNTEAFF
d_gene: NA
j_gene: TRBJ1-1
abundance: few
v_gene: TRBV11-2